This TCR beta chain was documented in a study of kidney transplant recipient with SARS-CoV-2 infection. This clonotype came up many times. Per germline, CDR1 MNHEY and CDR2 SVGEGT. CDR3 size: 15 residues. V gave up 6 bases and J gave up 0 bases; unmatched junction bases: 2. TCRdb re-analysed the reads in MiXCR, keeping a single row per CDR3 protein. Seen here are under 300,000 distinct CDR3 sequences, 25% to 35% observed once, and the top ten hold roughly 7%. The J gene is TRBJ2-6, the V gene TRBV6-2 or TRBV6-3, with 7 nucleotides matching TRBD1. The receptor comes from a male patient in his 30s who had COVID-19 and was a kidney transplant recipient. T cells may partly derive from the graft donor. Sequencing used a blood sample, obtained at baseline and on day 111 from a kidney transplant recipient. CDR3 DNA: TGTGCCAGCAGCCGGGACAGCTCTGGGGCCAACGTCCTGACTTTC. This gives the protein CASSRDSSGANVLTF.